These T cell receptor beta chains were read from a single sample in a study of OX40 agonist ivuxolimab in advanced cancers. Sequenced by immunoSEQ multiplex PCR; TCRdb stores in-frame clones only, minus some. Of some 19,000 clones in the sample, about nine tenths were seen once. The sequencing used CD4+ or CD8+ T cells sorted from blood, collected in a trial of the OX40 agonist ivuxolimab. The receptors derive from an adult with an advanced solid tumor such as melanoma, head and neck, liver or kidney cancer. Both conserved end residues are part of each CDR3. D genes are given only for firm matches.

CDR3 protein | J gene | V gene | D gene
CASSLAREAFF | TRBJ1-1 | TRBV7-9 | .
CATSRDSEGQRF | TRBJ1-2 | TRBV15 | .
CASSNGGDYEQYF | TRBJ2-7 | TRBV6-6 | .
CASSIGQGNEQFF | TRBJ2-1 | TRBV4-3 | TRBD1
CASSYGGTGNTIYF | TRBJ1-3 | TRBV6-5 | .
CASSLGQGVNQPQHF | TRBJ1-5 | TRBV28 | TRBD1
CASSPGDDYTQYF | TRBJ2-3 | TRBV7-6 | .
CAWSLGAGRSGYTF | TRBJ1-2 | TRBV30 | .
CASSLSGSSYEQYF | TRBJ2-7 | TRBV5-4 | TRBD2
CSVEDELVLNEQFF | TRBJ2-1 | TRBV29-1 | .
CASSGQTRGQGEKLFF | TRBJ1-4 | TRBV7-2 | TRBD1
CAWSSGSHYEQYF | TRBJ2-7 | TRBV30 | TRBD2
CASSEYRAGNQPQHF | TRBJ1-5 | TRBV2 | .
CASTNGRSNEQFF | TRBJ2-1 | TRBV28 | .
CASSQDSSGSTDTQYF | TRBJ2-3 | TRBV4-2 | .
CASSQDRGAPYEQYF | TRBJ2-7 | TRBV4-3 | .
CASSLLGGADYGYTF | TRBJ1-2 | TRBV7-3 | .
CSAKEQYEQFF | TRBJ2-1 | TRBV20-1 | .
CASSLAFGLTYNEQFF | TRBJ2-1 | TRBV7-9 | .
CASNPGVYGYTF | TRBJ1-2 | TRBV2 | .
CASSLTGSEQYF | TRBJ2-7 | TRBV11-2 | .
CASSSSSETQYF | TRBJ2-5 | TRBV6-5 | .
CASSAKPGQSTEAFF | TRBJ1-1 | TRBV13 | TRBD1
CASSYGRGRAGTEAFF | TRBJ1-1 | TRBV6-6 | TRBD1
CASSHYRETYSYEQFF | TRBJ2-1 | TRBV4-3 | .
CASSFPPRVPGETQYF | TRBJ2-5 | TRBV7-9 | .
CASSLASFFGYTF | TRBJ1-2 | TRBV28 | .
CAIMIEGPEDTQYF | TRBJ2-3 | TRBV10-3 | .
CASSQTGGGNTGELFF | TRBJ2-2 | TRBV11-2 | TRBD2